This passage covers 32 T cell receptor beta chains from one sample sequenced in a study of persistence of HIV-infected CD4 T cells (dated by TCRdb to about 2020). The immunoSEQ hsTCRB assay version 4 in survey mode was used to sequence TCRbeta repertoires from genomic DNA. TCRdb carries this immuneACCESS record with in-frame sequences only. Its versions omit some clonotypes, under half of them owing to an unresolved V gene in the studies checked, with the rest unexplained. This sample is represented by some 50,000 clones; about 90% of them were singletons. Clones ranked in the top ten supply about 3.5% of the sample. No antigen is known for these receptors. The treatment or condition label of this sample denotes: suppressive antiretroviral therapy. As a nonspecific positive control representing the CD4+ T cell repertoire, the cells were stimulated with anti-CD3/anti-CD28 magnetic beads. Sorting of responding CD4+ T cells was based on upregulation of both CD40 ligand and CD69.

Sequenced material: CD4+ T cells sorted from PBMCs after roughly 18-hour stimulation, taken from a patient who received antiretroviral therapy. According to the study, the label for this sample's cell subset or site signals: CD40L+CD69+ CD4 T cells responding to anti-CD3/anti-CD28 beads, representing the overall repertoire. The receptors originated from an adult woman with HIV who was CMV-seropositive.

The rearrangement links TRBV7-2 to TRBJ2-5, with D perhaps TRBD1 or TRBD2 (5 bases each). Germline values: CDR1 SGHTA, CDR2 FQGNSA. The germline V and J ends were trimmed by 2 bases and 5 bases, with 12 bases remaining between them. The CDR3 covers 14 residues. CDR3: CASSLTGPRETQYF. For the CDR3, the DNA is TGTGCCAGCAGCTTAACGGGACCCCGGGAGACCCAGTACTTC. The variable domain in full, with the rest retrieved from reference TRBV7-2 and TRBJ2-5, is GAGVSQSPSNKVTEKGKDVELRCDPISGHTALYWYRQSLGQGLEFLIYFQGNSAPDKSGLPSDRFSAERTGGSVSTLTIQRTQQEDSAVYLCASSLTGPRETQYFGPGTRLLVL.

This clone was recorded a few times. The chain combines TRBV6-5 with TRBJ2-1, with D unclear. Germline V gene sequence: CDR1 MNHEY, CDR2 SVGAGI. Trimming left V 10 bases short and J 5 bases short, with 15 bases between. There are 13 residues in the CDR3. The CDR3 sequence is CATRERKNNEQFF. Written as DNA, the CDR3 is TGTGCCACCCGCGAGCGCAAAAACAATGAGCAGTTCTTC.

In its sample, this clone was seen a few times. The V and J genes are TRBV7-2 and TRBJ2-7; D perhaps matches TRBD1 (5 bases). Germline V gives CDR1 SGHTA, CDR2 FQGNSA. V shed 4 bases and J shed 3 bases, with 10 bases lying between them. There are 13 residues in the CDR3. The CDR3 nucleotides are TGTGCCAGCAGCTCGCAAAGGGGCTACGAGCAGTACTTC. Translating it yields CASSSQRGYEQYF.

The rearrangement links TRBV2 to TRBJ1-6; D call uncertain. The V end was cut by 7 bases, the J end by 6 bases, with 16 bases between. Germline values: CDR1 SNHLY, CDR2 FYNNEI. The CDR3 is 15 residues long. The CDR3 spells CASNFPEIGNSPLHF. In DNA, the CDR3 is TGTGCCAGCAACTTCCCTGAGATCGGTAATTCACCCCTCCACTTT.

The genes are TRBV5-5 and TRBJ2-5; 7 bases fit TRBD2. CDR3 length equals 16 residues. Germline CDR1 and CDR2: SGHKS and YYEKEE (reference sequence). Trimming took 4 bases from V and 3 from J; bases not matched to a gene: 12. CDR3: CASSDGGVGLKETQYF. The DNA of the CDR3 is TGTGCCAGCAGCGACGGAGGGGTGGGACTAAAAGAGACCCAGTACTTC.

CDR3 DNA: TGTGCCTGGAGTCTCAGCTCCTACGAGCAGTACTTC. Amino acids: CAWSLSSYEQYF. The rearrangement uses TRBV30 and TRBJ2-7; D is unresolved. Germline V gene sequence: CDR1 GTSNPN, CDR2 SVGIG (reference sequence). Trimming left V 2 bases short and J 0 bases short, with 5 bases between. CDR3 length: 12 residues. The full variable domain, completed using reference TRBV30 and TRBJ2-7, is SQTIHQWPATLVQPVGSPLSLECTVEGTSNPNLYWYRQAAGRGLQLLFYSVGIGQISSEVPQNLSASRPQDRQFILSSKKLLLSDSGFYLCAWSLSSYEQYFGPGTRLTVT.

This clone was seen once. Different DNA sequences within this sample yield the same CDR3. The rearrangement joins TRBV3-1 (or the pseudogene TRBV3-2) to TRBJ1-5; no clear D. The CDR3 is made up of 14 amino acids. Germline V gene data show CDR1 as LGHDT and CDR2 as YNNKEL (reference sequence). The V gene lost 1 base and the J gene lost 4 bases, with 8 bases spanning the gap. The CDR3 DNA reads as TGTGCCAGCAGCCAAGGGTCAGATAATCAGCCCCAGCATTTT. Encoded protein: CASSQGSDNQPQHF.

The V call is TRBV24-1, the J call TRBJ2-1, with a tentative D call TRBD2 (5 bases). Trimming removed 3 bases at V and 3 bases at J, with 14 bases between. This CDR3 is built from 16 residues. Germline V gives CDR1 KGHDR, CDR2 SFDVKD. CDR3 residues: CATSDASRTNYNEQFF. The CDR3 nucleotides are TGTGCCACCAGTGATGCTAGCAGAACAAACTACAATGAGCAGTTCTTC.

The V call is TRBV5-1, the J call TRBJ2-3; TRBD2 is a possible D gene (6 bases). CDR1 is SGHRS, CDR2 YFSETQ, per germline. The length of the CDR3 is 15 residues. With 0 bases removed from V and 0 bases from J, the gap between germline ends came to 8 bases. The CDR3 spells CASSLGGTSTDTQYF. CDR3 nucleotides: TGCGCCAGCAGCTTGGGTGGGACTAGCACAGATACGCAGTATTTT. The whole variable domain, filled in from reference TRBV5-1 and TRBJ2-3, reads KAGVTQTPRYLIKTRGQQVTLSCSPISGHRSVSWYQQTPGQGLQFLFEYFSETQRNKGNFPGRFSGRQFSNSRSEMNVSTLELGDSALYLCASSLGGTSTDTQYFGPGTRLTVL.

This clone is a singleton in its sample. This sequence joins TRBV7-8 and TRBJ1-5, with D possibly matching TRBD1 (5 bases). Germline V gene lookup returns CDR1 SGHVS and CDR2 FQNEAQ. The CDR3 covers 14 residues. The V and J ends lost 3 bases and 1 base respectively, with 7 bases between them. This CDR3 is CASSFRDSNQPQHF. The DNA for the CDR3 is TGTGCCAGCAGCTTCCGGGACAGCAATCAGCCCCAGCATTTT.

V usage is TRBV4-1 and J usage is TRBJ2-5; D remains ambiguous. V was shortened by 4 bases and J by 1 base, with 7 bases between the two germline ends. Germline CDR1 is MGHRA and CDR2 is YSYEKL. This CDR3 comprises 13 residues. This CDR3 is CASSRAFQETQYF. DNA for the CDR3: TGCGCCAGCAGCCGAGCCTTCCAAGAGACCCAGTACTTC.

Points on this clone: The junction departs from the called germline gene at one end, perhaps through a read error. The chain has TRBV9 and TRBJ2-3; possibly TRBD1 for D (6 bases). The germline gives CDR1 SGDLS, CDR2 YYNGEE. There are 15 residues in the CDR3. CDR3 amino acids: CASSVAQGRTDTQYF. The CDR3 coding sequence is TGTGCCAGCAGCGTAGCTCAGGGGCGCACGGATACGCAGTATTTT.

V and J are TRBV20-1 and TRBJ1-1; D not certain. Germline-derived CDR1 and CDR2 are DFQATT and SNEGSKA (reference sequence). V lost 5 bases and J 6 bases, leaving 10 bases between the germline ends. The CDR3 consists of 11 residues. CDR3 in amino acids: CSAAPASEAFF. In nucleotides, the CDR3 is TGCAGTGCTGCCCCAGCGTCTGAAGCTTTCTTT.

The V and J genes are TRBV5-1 and TRBJ2-4; D possibly uses TRBD1 or TRBD2 (5 bases each). There are 14 residues in the CDR3. CDR1 is SGHRS, CDR2 YFSETQ, per germline. Trimming shortened V by 0 bases and J by 9 bases, and 13 bases separated the two germline ends. The DNA for the CDR3 is TGCGCCAGCAGCTTGGTAGGGGCTGAGGGCATTCAGTACTTC. It translates to CASSLVGAEGIQYF.

The rearrangement uses TRBV27 and TRBJ2-1; TRBD1 agrees at 8 bases. Germline V gene sequence: CDR1 MNHEY, CDR2 SMNVEV (reference sequence). This CDR3 has 18 amino acids. With V trimmed by 6 bases and J by 0 bases, 13 bases remained unmatched. The CDR3 reads CASRTGTGLLSSYNEQFF. The CDR3 DNA reads TGTGCCAGCAGAACCGGGACAGGTTTACTGAGCTCCTACAATGAGCAGTTCTTC.

This clone is a singleton in its sample. J is TRBJ2-7 and V is TRBV14; D is undetermined. This CDR3 is built from 16 residues. Germline CDR1 and CDR2: SGHDN and FVKESK. V lost 4 bases to trimming and J lost 1 base, with 17 bases between them. The DNA of the CDR3 is TGTGCCAGCAGCCGTGCCCTGGGTGAGGTTTCCTACGAGCAGTACTTC. Translation gives CASSRALGEVSYEQYF.

The chain couples TRBV12-1 to TRBJ2-2; the table's D call of TRBD2 was not tested on the DNA. TRBV12-1 is termed a pseudogene. CDR3 size: 15 residues. This CDR3 reads CASSFQTSGAGELFF. CDR3 nucleotide sequence: TGTGCCAGCAGCTTTCAGACTAGCGGGGCCGGGGAGCTGTTTTTT.

This chain links TRBV15 with TRBJ2-2, with TRBD2 matching 7 bases. The CDR3 has 16 residues. Losses at the gene ends were 5 bases for V and 1 base for J; bases not matched to a gene: 7. Germline CDR1 is LNHNV and CDR2 is YYDKDF (reference sequence). The CDR3 region has the DNA TGTGCCACCAGCCCGAGAGCGGGACTGAACACCGGGGAGCTGTTTTTT. This gives the protein CATSPRAGLNTGELFF.

This clone has a single count. The rearrangement joins TRBV19 to TRBJ1-5; 10 nucleotides match TRBD1. The CDR3 spans 13 residues. The germline V gene encodes CDR1 LNHDA and CDR2 SQIVND (reference sequence). Unmatched junction bases numbered 4, after V lost 7 bases and J lost 7 bases. The CDR3 DNA is TGTGCCAGTATGGGACAGGGGAGGCAGCCCCAGCATTTT. Translating it yields CASMGQGRQPQHF.

The chain uses TRBV7-6 and TRBJ2-1; D is possibly TRBD1 or TRBD2 (6 bases each). Trimming took off 1 base at V and 6 bases at J, with 13 bases between the two ends. CDR3 length: 15 residues. Germline CDR1 SGHVS, CDR2 FNYEAQ. CDR3 in DNA: TGTGCCAGCAGCTTAGAGGGGGGCCGGGGCAATGAGCAGTTCTTC. Translation: CASSLEGGRGNEQFF.

The chain has TRBV6-6 and TRBJ1-3; 9 bases fit TRBD1. V shed 6 bases and J 0 bases; nucleotides not matched to a gene: 6. Germline CDR1 and CDR2: MNHNY and SVGAGI (reference sequence). The CDR3 is made up of 16 amino acids. DNA of the CDR3: TGTGCCAGCAGCAGACAGGGGGGATCCTCTGGAAACACCATATATTTT. Amino acid sequence: CASSRQGGSSGNTIYF.

The J gene is TRBJ1-2, the V gene TRBV7-2; TRBD1 matches at 8 bases. V dropped 5 bases and J dropped 7; count of bases not matched to a gene: 9. CDR1 is SGHTA, CDR2 FQGNSA, per germline. The CDR3 sequence is 14 residues long. CDR3 in amino acids: CASSHTDRVGGYTF. The CDR3 nucleotides are TGTGCCAGCAGCCATACGGACAGGGTGGGTGGCTACACCTTC.

J is TRBJ1-2 and V is TRBV3-1 (or the pseudogene TRBV3-2); D call uncertain. V shed 6 bases and J shed 3 bases, with 11 bases lying between them. The CDR3 contains 13 residues. The germline CDR1 and CDR2 sequences are LGHDT and YNNKEL (reference sequence). CDR3 in DNA: TGTGCCAGCAGGCCTTCCGGGCACTATGGCTACACCTTC. Translating gives CASRPSGHYGYTF.

This chain links TRBV7-3 with TRBJ1-2, with D perhaps matching TRBD1 (5 bases). With 2 bases removed from V and 3 bases from J, the gap between germline ends came to 10 bases. CDR3 length equals 14 residues. The germline CDR1 and CDR2 sequences are SGHTA and FQGTGA. The CDR3 spells CASSLGTADYGYTF. As DNA, the CDR3 is TGTGCCAGCAGCTTAGGGACGGCGGACTATGGCTACACCTTC.

The chain joins TRBV4-3 to TRBJ1-2; D call uncertain. This CDR3 is built from 14 residues. Germline-derived CDR1 and CDR2 are LGHNA and YSLEER. V was shortened by 1 base and J by 3 bases, with 9 bases between the two germline ends. CDR3 sequence reads: CASSQGISDYGYTF. CDR3 in DNA: TGCGCCAGCAGCCAAGGAATCTCGGACTATGGCTACACCTTC.

The chain employs TRBV18 and TRBJ2-1, with 15 bases identical to TRBD2. The trim removed 3 bases at V and 6 bases at J, leaving 9 bases unmatched. CDR1 and CDR2 (germline): KGHSH, LQKENI. The CDR3 extends over 18 amino acids. The CDR3 is CASSPSPRTSGRANEQFF. Written as DNA, the CDR3 is TGTGCCAGCTCACCCAGCCCCCGGACTAGCGGGAGGGCCAATGAGCAGTTCTTC.

The rearrangement joins TRBV18 to TRBJ2-5, with 7 bases that match TRBD2. The CDR3 runs 16 residues. The V gene end was trimmed by 2 bases and the J gene end by 5 bases; junction bases not matched to a gene: 11. Germline CDR1 KGHSH, CDR2 LQKENI. Here the CDR3 DNA reads TGTGCCAGCTCACCAACTGGCGGGAGCAGCCGGGAGACCCAGTACTTC. Translated: CASSPTGGSSRETQYF.

The J gene is TRBJ1-2, the V gene TRBV9; unclear D gene. Trimming stripped 7 bases from V and 1 base from J, with 5 bases between. Per the germline V gene, CDR1 is SGDLS and CDR2 is YYNGEE. The CDR3 is 11 amino acids. CDR3 region: CASGSNYGYTF. As DNA, the CDR3 is TGTGCCAGCGGAAGTAACTATGGCTACACCTTC.

This sequence joins TRBV11-3 and TRBJ1-1; the D gene is possibly TRBD1 (5 bases). The CDR3 has 13 amino acids. Germline V lookup: CDR1 SGHNT, CDR2 YENEEA. Trimming removed 1 base from V and 10 bases from J, with 13 bases in between. CDR3 sequence (DNA): TGTGCCAGCAGCTTAGTCGAGGGGTCAGGAGCTTTCTTT. Translated: CASSLVEGSGAFF.

The chain has TRBV30 and TRBJ2-2; 9 bases are shared with TRBD1. Trimming cost V 3 bases and J 3 bases; bases outside gene matches: 5. CDR3 length equals 15 residues. Per the germline V gene, CDR1 is GTSNPN and CDR2 is SVGIG (reference sequence). The CDR3 sequence is CAWRRQGGDTGELFF. For the CDR3, the DNA is TGTGCCTGGAGGAGACAGGGGGGGGACACCGGGGAGCTGTTTTTT. Full variable domain (outside the CDR3, taken from reference TRBV30 and TRBJ2-2): SQTIHQWPATLVQPVGSPLSLECTVEGTSNPNLYWYRQAAGRGLQLLFYSVGIGQISSEVPQNLSASRPQDRQFILSSKKLLLSDSGFYLCAWRRQGGDTGELFFGEGSRLTVL.

This rearrangement joins TRBV6-2 or TRBV6-3 to TRBJ2-5; the match to TRBD2 covers 12 bases. The CDR3 is made up of 14 amino acids. V lost 5 bases and J lost 5; bases outside the gene matches: 3. Looked up from germline, CDR1 is MNHEY and CDR2 is SVGEGT. Written as DNA, the CDR3 is TGTGCCAGCAGTCTAGCGGGGGGGAAGGAGACCCAGTACTTC. This codes for CASSLAGGKETQYF.

The V and J genes are TRBV18 and TRBJ1-4; the D is unclear. V lost 1 base and J 1 base, leaving 16 bases between the germline ends. This CDR3 region has 18 residues. CDR1 and CDR2 from the germline V gene are KGHSH and LQKENI. DNA for the CDR3: TGTGCCAGCTCACCACAGGGCGGTTTACGACTAACTAATGAAAAACTGTTTTTT. Protein: CASSPQGGLRLTNEKLFF.